A single sample is the source of the 12 T cell receptor beta chains below, sequenced in a study of shared clonotypes between healthy human individuals. The method was immunoSEQ multiplex PCR; TCRdb's version includes in-frame clones alone and lacks a portion of them. This repertoire shows 1.5 million to 1.9 million clones, around 98% found once; its top ten account for approximately 0.44%. The sequencing sample was made of naive CD4+ T cells sorted from blood. The subset here: CD45RA+ positively selected. Receptor source: a young man in good health.

The chain uses TRBV19 and TRBJ2-2, with a tentative D call TRBD1 (6 bases). The V gene's germline CDR1 is LNHDA and CDR2 SQIVND (reference sequence). Trimming shortened V by 8 bases and J by 0 bases, and 7 bases separated the two germline ends. There are 13 residues in the CDR3. CDR3 coding DNA: TGTGCCAGTGGACAGACGAACACCGGGGAGCTGTTTTTT. It specifies CASGQTNTGELFF.

This clone has only one observation. The gene calls are TRBV6-6 and TRBJ2-1; D is possibly TRBD2 (5 bases). Trimming cost V 4 bases and J 2 bases, with 15 bases left between them. This CDR3 contains 16 residues. The germline V gene has CDR1 MNHNY and CDR2 SVGAGI (reference sequence). CDR3 amino acids: CASSSLKGATYNEQFF. CDR3 nucleotides: TGTGCCAGCAGTTCCTTAAAGGGAGCCACCTACAATGAGCAGTTCTTC.

In regard to this clone: The sample has other DNA sequences that encode this CDR3 too. This rearrangement joins TRBV9 to TRBJ2-1, with D unclear. Germline CDR1 and CDR2: SGDLS and YYNGEE. The CDR3 consists of 13 residues. Trimming stripped 0 bases from V and 7 bases from J, with 8 bases between. The CDR3, as DNA: TGTGCCAGCAGCGTAGGGGGTGTTAATGAGCAGTTCTTC. Its translation: CASSVGGVNEQFF.

The chain recombines TRBV7-2 with TRBJ2-7; D gene ambiguous. Looked up from germline, CDR1 is SGHTA and CDR2 is FQGNSA. The CDR3 runs 12 residues. V lost 3 bases to trimming and J lost 6 bases, with 9 bases between them. The CDR3 DNA reads TGTGCCAGCAGCTTGCGGCAACTCGAGCAGTACTTC. Protein product: CASSLRQLEQYF.

The table lists this clone with a count of one. The gene calls are TRBV11-2 and TRBJ2-5; 7 positions match TRBD1. This CDR3 is 16 amino acids long. V shed 3 bases and J 1 base; nucleotides not matched to a gene: 8. Germline V CDR1 and CDR2: SGHAT, FQNNGV. As DNA, the CDR3 is TGTGCCAGCAGCTTCGTCAGGGGGAGAGGCCAAGAGACCCAGTACTTC. This sequence encodes CASSFVRGRGQETQYF.

The CDR3 nucleotides are TGCGCCAGCTCTGAGGGACTAGCGGGAGGTTGGCCCTACGAGCAGTACTTC. It yields the protein CASSEGLAGGWPYEQYF. The J gene is TRBJ2-7, the V gene TRBV5-1, with 15 bases fitting TRBD2. V shed 7 bases, J shed 2 bases, and the junction held 10 bases outside the gene matches. There are 17 residues in the CDR3. Per germline, CDR1 SGHRS and CDR2 YFSETQ. Full variable domain (missing parts from reference TRBV5-1 and TRBJ2-7): KAGVTQTPRYLIKTRGQQVTLSCSPISGHRSVSWYQQTPGQGLQFLFEYFSETQRNKGNFPGRFSGRQFSNSRSEMNVSTLELGDSALYLCASSEGLAGGWPYEQYFGPGTRLTVT.

This chain uses TRBV9 with TRBJ2-1; perhaps TRBD2 as D (5 bases). CDR1 is SGDLS and CDR2 is YYNGEE in the germline V gene. The CDR3 totals 15 residues. The ends were cut back, 0 bases at V and 9 bases at J, with 16 bases in the middle. CDR3 nucleotides: TGTGCCAGCAGCGTAGGCGCCGGGATGAATAGTGAGCAGTTCTTC. Protein product: CASSVGAGMNSEQFF.

This clone was seen once. The sample holds other DNA sequences that translate to the same CDR3. This chain connects TRBV6-5 to TRBJ2-1; TRBD1 is a possible D gene (5 bases). The CDR3 is 13 amino acids. Germline V gives CDR1 MNHEY, CDR2 SVGAGI. Trimming left V 5 bases short and J 3 bases short, with 8 bases between. The CDR3 loop reads CASSRTSYNEQFF. CDR3 nucleotides: TGTGCCAGCAGTAGGACAAGCTACAATGAGCAGTTCTTC.

This chain connects TRBV29-1 to TRBJ1-2; D gene uncertain. The CDR3 loop spans 14 amino acids. The germline CDR1 and CDR2 sequences are SQVTM and ANQGSEA. The CDR3 sequence is CPVEVGAYDYGYTF. The CDR3 DNA is TGCCCCGTTGAGGTCGGTGCCTATGACTATGGCTACACCTTC.

Comments on this clone: Other DNA sequences in the sample encode the same CDR3. CDR3 sequence reads: CASSPGGANYEQYF. The CDR3 DNA follows: TGTGCCAGCTCACCGGGGGGAGCCAACTACGAGCAGTACTTC. The chain recombines TRBV18 with TRBJ2-7; D is possibly TRBD2 (6 bases). V shed 3 bases and J shed 3 bases, with 12 bases lying between them. Germline CDR1 is KGHSH and CDR2 is LQKENI. The CDR3 sequence is 14 residues long.

The chain uses TRBV7-8 and TRBJ1-5; 9 nucleotides agree with TRBD1. The germline gives CDR1 SGHVS, CDR2 FQNEAQ. The CDR3 consists of 16 residues. Trimming cost V 6 bases and J 0 bases; bases outside gene matches: 6. In nucleotides, the CDR3 is TGTGCCAGCAGTATGGACAGGGGAATTAGCAATCAGCCCCAGCATTTT. This codes for CASSMDRGISNQPQHF.

V gene TRBV5-4 combines with J gene TRBJ2-5, with 8 bases matching TRBD1. Trimming at V came to 4 bases and at J to 5 bases, leaving 7 bases not matched to a gene. Germline assignment: CDR1 SGHNT and CDR2 YYREEE (reference sequence). The CDR3 length is 14 residues. CDR3 sequence: CASSLWTGRETQYF. The CDR3 DNA follows: TGTGCCAGCAGCCTGTGGACAGGGAGGGAGACCCAGTACTTC. The full variable domain, rest sourced from reference TRBV5-4 and TRBJ2-5, is ETGVTQSPTHLIKTRGQQVTLRCSSQSGHNTVSWYQQALGQGPQFIFQYYREEENGRGNFPPRFSGLQFPNYSSELNVNALELDDSALYLCASSLWTGRETQYFGPGTRLLVL.